The 27 T cell receptor beta chains below all came from one sample that was sequenced in a study of a mutant IDH1 vaccine in newly diagnosed glioma (dated by TCRdb to the early 2020s). What these receptors recognize is not known. Libraries were made using the immunoSEQ multiplex PCR assay. TCRdb's version of the immuneACCESS table is confined to in-frame rearrangements and falls short of the full clone set. An unresolved V gene accounts for under half of the shortfall where checked; the remainder is of unknown origin. This sample is represented by 9,500 to 12,000 clones; about 87% of them were singletons. Roughly 4.8% of the sample is taken by the ten largest. The sample's time point label, decoded: week 23, last vaccination. Every vaccine dose consisted of 300 ug of a 20-mer mutant IDH1 peptide in Montanide, administered subcutaneously together with topical imiquimod. This sample comprised PBMCs, obtained from a glioma patient whose treatment included an IDH1 peptide vaccine. These receptor sequences come from a woman aged 40 to 50 with glioma. Some clones in this sample may be carry-over from other donors' samples.

This chain links TRBV19 with TRBJ1-6; 8 bases are shared with TRBD1. The CDR3 totals 14 residues. The ends lost 6 bases at V and 11 bases at J; junction bases unmatched: 9. Germline V gene lookup returns CDR1 LNHDA and CDR2 SQIVND (reference sequence). The CDR3 spells CASSSRQGTAPLHF. The DNA for the CDR3 is TGTGCCAGTAGCTCCCGACAGGGGACGGCACCCCTCCACTTT.

The count of this clone is one. The genes are TRBV19 and TRBJ1-1; D possibly corresponds to TRBD1 (5 bases). The CDR3 spans 15 residues. In germline, CDR1 is LNHDA, CDR2 SQIVND (reference sequence). Trimming stripped 3 bases from V and 5 bases from J, with 16 bases between. CDR3 DNA: TGTGCCAGTAGTATCCAAGACGGGGGAGGGACTGAAGCTTTCTTT. Its translation: CASSIQDGGGTEAFF. Variable domain in full (rest from reference TRBV19 and TRBJ1-1): DGGITQSPKYLFRKEGQNVTLSCEQNLNHDAMYWYRQDPGQGLRLIYYSQIVNDFQKGDIAEGYSVSREKKESFPLTVTSAQKNPTAFYLCASSIQDGGGTEAFFGQGTRLTVV.

The gene calls are TRBV4-2 and TRBJ1-4; D uncertain. V lost 6 bases, J lost 6 bases, and 11 bases lay in between. CDR1 is LGHNA and CDR2 is YNFKEQ in the germline V gene. This CDR3 spans 13 amino acids. The CDR3 nucleotides are TGTGCCAGCAGGAGAATCGGCGATGAAAAACTGTTTTTT. It codes for CASRRIGDEKLFF.

The CDR3 sequence is CAILTGGLSNYGYTF. The CDR3, as DNA: TGTGCCATCTTGACAGGAGGATTATCTAACTATGGCTACACCTTC. The chain employs TRBV6-1 and TRBJ1-2; a possible D gene is TRBD1 (6 bases). Trimming left V 10 bases short and J 0 bases short, with 18 bases between. The CDR3 runs to 15 residues. The germline V gene encodes CDR1 MNHNS and CDR2 SASEGT.

This clone was counted a single time. V usage is TRBV7-9 and J usage is TRBJ1-2; maybe TRBD1 (5 bases). This CDR3 is built from 13 residues. Germline V gene lookup returns CDR1 SEHNR and CDR2 FQNEAQ (reference sequence). The ends were cut back, 5 bases at V and 4 bases at J, with 11 bases in the middle. The CDR3 DNA sequence: TGTGCCAGCAGCCCGTCGGGGGGCTATGGCTACACCTTC. It is translated as CASSPSGGYGYTF.

This chain uses TRBV6-5 with TRBJ2-7, with 10 nucleotides matching TRBD1. The V and J ends lost 2 bases and 3 bases, in that order; junction bases with no gene match: 4. CDR1 and CDR2 (germline): MNHEY, SVGAGI. The CDR3 sequence is 15 residues long. This CDR3 is CASSYLWDRGYEQYF. The CDR3 nucleotides read TGTGCCAGCAGTTACCTTTGGGACAGGGGCTACGAGCAGTACTTC.

This chain uses TRBV30 with TRBJ1-1, with D possibly matching TRBD1 (5 bases). The germline V and J ends were trimmed by 0 bases and 5 bases, with 13 bases remaining between them. The CDR3 has 14 amino acids. Germline V gene lookup returns CDR1 GTSNPN and CDR2 SVGIG (reference sequence). CDR3 sequence reads: CAWSVRRGWTEAFF. In nucleotides, the CDR3 is TGTGCCTGGAGTGTACGTCGGGGGTGGACTGAAGCTTTCTTT.

The rearrangement joins TRBV5-4 to TRBJ2-2; either TRBD1 or TRBD2 may fit D (5 bases each). CDR3 length: 15 amino acids. Germline V lookup: CDR1 SGHNT, CDR2 YYREEE (reference sequence). V shed 7 bases and J shed 3 bases, with 16 bases lying between them. CDR3 sequence: CASARWGFDTGELFF. DNA for the CDR3: TGTGCCAGCGCTCGGTGGGGGTTTGACACCGGGGAGCTGTTTTTT.

This clone has only one observation. The rearrangement uses TRBV14 and TRBJ1-1; tentative D call: TRBD1 (5 bases). The germline gives CDR1 SGHDN, CDR2 FVKESK. V was cut by 3 bases and J by 4 bases, with 9 bases left in between. The CDR3 is 13 residues long. CDR3 nucleotide sequence: TGTGCCAGCAGCCAGGGGCTGGCCACTGAAGCTTTCTTT. This codes for CASSQGLATEAFF.

The CDR3, as DNA: TGTGCCAGCAGTTCCGGGACAGAACTATACGAGCAGTACTTC. Its translation: CASSSGTELYEQYF. The V call is TRBV27, the J call TRBJ2-7; 7 bases fit TRBD1. After removal of 4 bases from V and 4 bases from J, the junction contained 7 bases not matched to a gene. This CDR3 spans 14 amino acids. In germline, CDR1 is MNHEY, CDR2 SMNVEV (reference sequence).

The chain has TRBV11-2 and TRBJ2-3, with no clear D. V was shortened by 7 bases and J by 4 bases, with 9 bases between the two germline ends. The CDR3 length is 12 residues. The germline V gene encodes CDR1 SGHAT and CDR2 FQNNGV. Here the CDR3 reads CASTATADTQYF. CDR3 nucleotide sequence: TGTGCCAGCACCGCAACGGCAGATACGCAGTATTTT.

The chain uses TRBV7-5 and TRBJ1-2; the table's D call of TRBD1 was not tested on the DNA. TRBV7-5 is flagged as a pseudogene. This CDR3 comprises 15 residues. CDR3 residues: CVRSYGTGGSYGYTF. CDR3 DNA: TGTGTCAGAAGCTACGGGACAGGGGGCAGCTATGGCTACACCTTC.

V is TRBV10-3 and J is TRBJ2-3; D remains ambiguous. This CDR3 has 13 amino acids. Germline V lookup: CDR1 ENHRY, CDR2 SYGVKD. Trimming pared 3 bases from V and 6 bases from J, leaving 10 bases between. The CDR3 region is CAISDSDRDTQYF. The CDR3 region has the DNA TGTGCCATCAGTGACTCGGACCGGGATACGCAGTATTTT.

The chain recombines TRBV6-5 with TRBJ1-2, with 7 positions matching TRBD1. The CDR3 extends over 13 amino acids. Germline V gene lookup returns CDR1 MNHEY and CDR2 SVGAGI. The ends lost 5 bases at V and 2 bases at J; junction bases unmatched: 2. CDR3 nucleotides: TGTGCCAGCAGTGGGGGACAGAACTATGGCTACACCTTC. Amino acid sequence: CASSGGQNYGYTF.

This chain connects TRBV5-1 to TRBJ1-1; the match to TRBD1 covers 7 bases. This CDR3 comprises 15 residues. The germline V gene has CDR1 SGHRS and CDR2 YFSETQ. With 8 bases clipped from V and 7 bases from J, the junction kept 17 bases outside the gene matches. Here the CDR3 DNA reads TGCGCCAGTAGCGAGGGGGCCGGTCGAAGGGTTGAAGCTTTCTTT. Translation gives CASSEGAGRRVEAFF.

This chain links TRBV19 with TRBJ2-2, with D perhaps being TRBD1 or TRBD2 (5 bases each). Germline lookup yields CDR1 LNHDA and CDR2 SQIVND (reference sequence). Trimming removed 3 bases from V and 5 bases from J, with 13 bases in between. The CDR3 consists of 15 residues. The CDR3 spells CASSIVGAGTGELFF. In DNA, the CDR3 is TGTGCCAGTAGTATCGTCGGGGCCGGGACCGGGGAGCTGTTTTTT.

The rearrangement uses TRBV19 and TRBJ1-2; no definite D call. This CDR3 is built from 14 residues. V lost 8 bases and J 0 bases, leaving 13 bases between the germline ends. Germline CDR1 LNHDA, CDR2 SQIVND (reference sequence). For the CDR3, the DNA is TGTGCCAGTTCCTCCGGGGTTGCTAACTATGGCTACACCTTC. It specifies CASSSGVANYGYTF.

This clone was observed once. This sequence joins TRBV4-1 and TRBJ1-6; a weak D match, TRBD1 (5 bases). Germline lookup yields CDR1 MGHRA and CDR2 YSYEKL. Trimming removed 0 bases from V and 8 bases from J, with 8 bases in between. The CDR3 sequence is 14 residues long. For the CDR3, the DNA is TGCGCCAGCAGCCAAGATCTGGGGCATTCACCCCTCCACTTT. Its translation: CASSQDLGHSPLHF.

The chain links TRBV19 to TRBJ2-1; D is unresolved. The V gene lost 7 bases and the J gene lost 7 bases, with 8 bases spanning the gap. Germline V gives CDR1 LNHDA, CDR2 SQIVND (reference sequence). This CDR3 spans 11 amino acids. Here the CDR3 reads CASTSLNEQFF. CDR3 nucleotides: TGTGCCAGTACCTCGCTTAATGAGCAGTTCTTC.

This clone showed up just once. The chain combines TRBV19 with TRBJ2-7; 11 bases agree with TRBD1. Unmatched junction bases numbered 8, after V lost 8 bases and J lost 2 bases. Germline CDR1 is LNHDA and CDR2 is SQIVND (reference sequence). This CDR3 is 15 amino acids long. CDR3 nucleotide sequence: TGTGCCAGTTCAACAGGGACAGGGGGTCCCTACGAGCAGTACTTC. It codes for CASSTGTGGPYEQYF.

About this clone: At one end, the junction sequence differs from germline, possibly due to a read error. The chain carries TRBV4-1 and TRBJ2-1; D may match TRBD1 or TRBD2 (7 bases each). This CDR3 has 16 amino acids. Germline CDR1 MGHRA, CDR2 YSYEKL. CDR3 loop: CASSQTGRESYDEQFF. CDR3 bases: TGCGCCAGCAGCCAGACAGGGCGGGAGTCCTACGATGAGCAGTTCTTC.

V gene TRBV30 combines with J gene TRBJ2-5; the D is unclear. V lost 2 bases to trimming and J lost 4 bases, with 8 bases between them. CDR3 length: 12 amino acids. Germline CDR1 GTSNPN, CDR2 SVGIG (reference sequence). CDR3 loop: CAWSPQIETQYF. CDR3 DNA sequence: TGTGCCTGGAGTCCCCAGATAGAGACCCAGTACTTC.

The rearrangement uses TRBV5-4 and TRBJ2-7; 8 bases are a match to TRBD2. V was pared by 9 bases and J by 2 bases, with 13 bases of the junction left unmatched. Per the germline V gene, CDR1 is SGHNT and CDR2 is YYREEE (reference sequence). The CDR3 length is 15 residues. Written as DNA, the CDR3 is TGTGCCACCGTCATAGCGGGACTCTCAACCTACGAGCAGTACTTC. Protein sequence: CATVIAGLSTYEQYF. Drawing the rest from reference TRBV5-4 and TRBJ2-7, the complete variable domain is ETGVTQSPTHLIKTRGQQVTLRCSSQSGHNTVSWYQQALGQGPQFIFQYYREEENGRGNFPPRFSGLQFPNYSSELNVNALELDDSALYLCATVIAGLSTYEQYFGPGTRLTVT.

The chain employs TRBV2 and TRBJ2-6; 7 nucleotides line up with TRBD2. The V gene end was trimmed by 3 bases and the J gene end by 0 bases; junction bases not matched to a gene: 8. The CDR3 consists of 18 residues. Looked up from germline, CDR1 is SNHLY and CDR2 is FYNNEI. In DNA, the CDR3 is TGTGCCAGCAGTGAGGCGGGAGCGCTACTCTCTGGGGCCAACGTCCTGACTTTC. Encoded protein: CASSEAGALLSGANVLTF.

The chain uses TRBV21-1 and TRBJ1-1; the listed D gene, TRBD1, was not tested against the DNA. TRBV21-1 is given as a pseudogene. The CDR3 spans 13 residues. CDR3 protein: CARGQGGGTEAFF. CDR3 DNA: TGTGCCAGGGGACAGGGAGGAGGCACTGAAGCTTTCTTT.

The chain uses TRBV29-1 and TRBJ2-1, with TRBD1 identical over 10 bases. The CDR3 runs 16 residues. The trim removed 0 bases at V and 3 bases at J, leaving 5 bases unmatched. Per the germline V gene, CDR1 is SQVTM and CDR2 is ANQGSEA. Here the CDR3 DNA reads TGCAGCGTTGAAGACCCGGACAGGGGGTTCTACAATGAGCAGTTCTTC. Amino acids: CSVEDPDRGFYNEQFF.

J is TRBJ2-5 and V is TRBV7-9, with TRBD2 matching 9 bases. Per germline, CDR1 SEHNR and CDR2 FQNEAQ (reference sequence). The ends lost 0 bases at V and 12 bases at J; junction bases unmatched: 17. This CDR3 has 17 residues. CDR3 residues: CASSLAAGGAGGSNEYF. CDR3 nucleotide sequence: TGTGCCAGCAGCTTAGCGGCCGGAGGAGCGGGGGGCTCGAATGAGTACTTC.